Listed here are 21 T cell receptor beta chains from one sample, sequenced in a study of brain T cells in children with intractable seizures. Time point specified: blood from clinic visit 5 months post-surgery; TSC patient then seizure free. Some clones are missing from TCRdb's copy, which holds only in-frame ones; the method was immunoSEQ multiplex PCR. The table includes under 400,000 clones, over 90% detected once. Specimen: peripheral blood, collected less than 6 months after surgery. These receptors all stem from a boy younger than two with tuberous sclerosis and intractable seizures.

J is TRBJ1-5 and V is TRBV25-1, with TRBD1 identical over 7 bases. CDR3 size: 16 residues. The V gene end was trimmed by 3 bases and the J gene end by 0 bases; junction bases not matched to a gene: 5. Germline CDR1 is MGHDK and CDR2 is SYGVNS. CDR3 in DNA: TGTGCCAGCAGTGATTGGACAGGCCTTAGCAATCAGCCCCAGCATTTT. Translation gives CASSDWTGLSNQPQHF. Using reference TRBV25-1 and TRBJ1-5 for the parts outside the CDR3, the full variable domain is EADIYQTPRYLVIGTGKKITLECSQTMGHDKMYWYQQDPGMELHLIHYSYGVNSTEKGDLSSESTVSRIRTEHFPLTLESARPSHTSQYLCASSDWTGLSNQPQHFGDGTRLSIL.

The rearrangement uses TRBV2 and TRBJ2-4, with D perhaps matching TRBD2 (6 bases). V dropped 7 bases and J dropped 8 bases, with 21 bases sitting between them. Germline CDR1 is SNHLY and CDR2 is FYNNEI. This CDR3 contains 15 residues. CDR3 residues: CASTPTRGGGDIQYF. CDR3 coding DNA: TGTGCCAGCACGCCGACTAGAGGAGGAGGTGACATTCAGTACTTC.

The chain has TRBV10-3 and TRBJ2-1, with 8 bases that match TRBD2. The trim removed 11 bases at V and 7 bases at J, leaving 10 bases unmatched. Germline V gene lookup returns CDR1 ENHRY and CDR2 SYGVKD. CDR3 size: 13 residues. In DNA form, the CDR3 reads TGTGCCTTAAAATTAGCGGGATCAAATGAGCAGTTCTTC. Its protein product is CALKLAGSNEQFF.

The rearrangement links TRBV7-9 to TRBJ1-2, with 7 bases matching TRBD1. J was trimmed by 4 bases and V by 1 base; bases with no gene match: 6. Germline V lookup: CDR1 SEHNR, CDR2 FQNEAQ (reference sequence). This CDR3 contains 15 residues. The CDR3 here is CASSLDGQDFYGYTF. In DNA form, the CDR3 reads TGTGCCAGCAGCTTAGACGGACAGGACTTCTATGGCTACACCTTC. The full variable domain, in which reference TRBV7-9 and TRBJ1-2 provide the parts outside the CDR3, is DTGVSQNPRHKITKRGQNVTFRCDPISEHNRLYWYRQTLGQGPEFLTYFQNEAQLEKSRLLSDRFSAERPKGSFSTLEIQRTEQGDSAMYLCASSLDGQDFYGYTFGSGTRLTVV.

The V and J genes are TRBV25-1 and TRBJ1-5, with 8 bases lining up with TRBD1. Germline V lookup: CDR1 MGHDK, CDR2 SYGVNS. CDR3 length equals 16 residues. Germline trimming cut 4 bases from V and 4 bases from J; bases unmatched to any gene: 9. The CDR3 DNA follows: TGTGCCAGCAGTGGGCCTGGACAGGGCCTGAATCAGCCCCAGCATTTT. Protein: CASSGPGQGLNQPQHF. Based on the CDR3 plus reference TRBV25-1 and TRBJ1-5, the full variable domain is EADIYQTPRYLVIGTGKKITLECSQTMGHDKMYWYQQDPGMELHLIHYSYGVNSTEKGDLSSESTVSRIRTEHFPLTLESARPSHTSQYLCASSGPGQGLNQPQHFGDGTRLSIL.

In nucleotides, the CDR3 is TGTGCCTGGAGTGGAGACAGGGGAACTGAAGCTTTCTTT. Translating gives CAWSGDRGTEAFF. V is TRBV30 and J is TRBJ1-1, with 8 bases identical to TRBD1. The length of the CDR3 is 13 residues. V lost 1 base to trimming and J lost 5 bases; unmatched junction nucleotides: 3. Germline V gene sequence: CDR1 GTSNPN, CDR2 SVGIG (reference sequence).

The rearrangement links TRBV9 to TRBJ2-2; 7 nucleotides align to TRBD2. CDR1 and CDR2 from the germline V gene are SGDLS and YYNGEE. There are 13 residues in the CDR3. J lost 3 bases, V lost 7 bases, and 3 bases had no gene match. CDR3 DNA: TGTGCCAGCGGGGGGAGGGACACCGGGGAGCTGTTTTTT. The encoded protein is CASGGRDTGELFF.

This sequence joins TRBV2 and TRBJ1-3; D is unresolved. CDR1 and CDR2 (germline): SNHLY, FYNNEI. V lost 7 bases, J lost 0 bases, and 7 bases lay in between. The CDR3 has 13 residues. CDR3 amino acids: CASILRSGNTIYF. CDR3 DNA: TGTGCCAGCATCCTCCGCTCTGGAAACACCATATATTTT.

V is TRBV7-2 and J is TRBJ1-2; D ambiguous. V lost 6 bases to trimming and J lost 5 bases, with 19 bases between them. Germline values: CDR1 SGHTA, CDR2 FQGNSA. The CDR3 has 15 amino acids. CDR3 sequence (DNA): TGTGCCAGCAGTTCCTCCTTGAGCACCCCGTATGGCTACACCTTC. It yields the protein CASSSSLSTPYGYTF.

The chain employs TRBV5-4 and TRBJ2-2; 10 positions agree with TRBD2. The CDR3 contains 15 residues. The V gene's germline CDR1 is SGHNT and CDR2 YYREEE (reference sequence). With 4 bases clipped from V and 5 bases from J, the junction kept 5 bases outside the gene matches. CDR3 DNA sequence: TGTGCCAGCAGCCCGGGACTAGCGACTACCGGGGAGCTGTTTTTT. Protein sequence: CASSPGLATTGELFF.

The V and J genes are TRBV20-1 and TRBJ2-5, with D maybe TRBD1 (6 bases). Germline V gives CDR1 DFQATT, CDR2 SNEGSKA (reference sequence). Trimming removed 3 bases from V and 2 bases from J, with 13 bases in between. There are 14 residues in the CDR3. For the CDR3, the DNA is TGCAGTGCTAGTCACAGGGCTGGGCAAGAGACCCAGTACTTC. Its translation is CSASHRAGQETQYF.

The rearrangement joins TRBV6-5 to TRBJ2-2; D unresolved. Germline V gene data show CDR1 as MNHEY and CDR2 as SVGAGI. Trimming took off 10 bases at V and 2 bases at J, with 8 bases between the two ends. This CDR3 has 12 residues. Written as DNA, the CDR3 is TGTGCCATTCAGGTTAACACCGGGGAGCTGTTTTTT. Its protein product is CAIQVNTGELFF.

The V gene is TRBV6-5, the J gene TRBJ1-6; 11 bases are a match to TRBD1. CDR1 MNHEY and CDR2 SVGAGI come from the germline V gene. V dropped 7 bases and J dropped 11; count of bases not matched to a gene: 7. There are 14 residues in the CDR3. CDR3 amino acids: CASITGDRGAPLHF. The CDR3 DNA is TGTGCCAGCATTACGGGGGACAGGGGGGCACCCCTCCACTTT.

This clone was recorded only once. J is TRBJ2-7 and V is TRBV4-1, with D uncertain. CDR1 is MGHRA, CDR2 YSYEKL, per germline. V shed 1 base and J shed 5 bases, with 18 bases lying between them. CDR3 length equals 16 residues. This chain's CDR3 is CASSQGTAPPVDEQYF. The CDR3 DNA reads TGCGCCAGCAGCCAAGGAACAGCTCCTCCCGTTGACGAGCAGTACTTC.

The gene calls are TRBV27 and TRBJ1-6; D ambiguous. The CDR3 has 13 residues. Trimming pared 7 bases from V and 14 bases from J, leaving 18 bases between. CDR1 and CDR2 from the germline V gene are MNHEY and SMNVEV (reference sequence). CDR3 residues: CASTDPRSGALHF. DNA of the CDR3: TGTGCCAGCACGGACCCTAGGTCCGGGGCCCTCCACTTT.

This clone was observed once. The DNA of the CDR3 is TGTGCCACCAGCGAACAGGGGACGCGCAATCAGCCCCAGCATTTT. Translating gives CATSEQGTRNQPQHF. This chain connects TRBV15 to TRBJ1-5; 7 positions match TRBD1. From germline, CDR1 is LNHNV and CDR2 YYDKDF (reference sequence). The CDR3 covers 15 residues. With 5 bases clipped from V and 2 bases from J, the junction kept 6 bases outside the gene matches.

This chain uses TRBV4-2 with TRBJ2-7; D is unresolved. V was pared by 0 bases and J by 2 bases, with 11 bases between. The CDR3 is 15 amino acids. Looked up from germline, CDR1 is LGHNA and CDR2 is YNFKEQ. The CDR3 loop reads CASSQEDRVTYEQYF. The DNA for the CDR3 is TGTGCCAGCAGCCAAGAAGACCGGGTTACCTACGAGCAGTACTTC.

This clone was seen only once. The chain joins TRBV2 to TRBJ2-3; 8 nucleotides match TRBD1. Germline V gene sequence: CDR1 SNHLY, CDR2 FYNNEI. The CDR3 length is 17 residues. V trimming: 2 bases; J trimming: 3 bases; junction bases outside the gene matches: 10. Here the CDR3 DNA reads TGTGCCAGCAGTGAAACCCTGACAGGGGCAGGGACAGATACGCAGTATTTT. Protein: CASSETLTGAGTDTQYF.

The chain recombines TRBV7-9 with TRBJ2-5; 9 nucleotides match TRBD1. V lost 2 bases, J lost 2 bases, and 9 bases stayed unmatched. The CDR3 contains 17 residues. CDR1 SEHNR and CDR2 FQNEAQ come from the germline V gene (reference sequence). CDR3 in DNA: TGTGCCAGCAGCTTAAGTTGGAGGACAGGGGTTCAAGAGACCCAGTACTTC. It is translated as CASSLSWRTGVQETQYF.

CDR3 protein: CASRGQGNNEKLFF. DNA of the CDR3: TGTGCCAGCCGTGGACAGGGGAATAATGAAAAACTGTTTTTT. The chain recombines TRBV7-9 with TRBJ1-4; TRBD1 aligns across 9 bases. Germline lookup yields CDR1 SEHNR and CDR2 FQNEAQ (reference sequence). V shed 8 bases and J 4 bases; nucleotides not matched to a gene: 5. The CDR3 contains 14 residues.

The chain joins TRBV6-5 to TRBJ2-1; 9 nucleotides align to TRBD2. Germline V lookup: CDR1 MNHEY, CDR2 SVGAGI. J gave up 2 bases and V 8 bases, and 7 bases lay outside the gene matches. CDR3 length: 15 residues. CDR3 in DNA: TGTGCCAGCCGAAAGCGGGAGGCTACCTACAATGAGCAGTTCTTC. Translating gives CASRKREATYNEQFF.